These 30 T cell receptor beta chains were sequenced from one sample in a study of T cells in Graves' hyperthyroidism and ophthalmopathy. TCR beta CDR3 sequences were amplified from RNA transcripts. Using the HTBI primer set, a first-round RT-PCR was run on the TCR CDR3. TCRdb passed the multiplex PCR reads through MiXCR, listing each CDR3 protein once. The sample contains about 500,000 distinct CDR3 sequences, approximately 14% of which appear only once. Sequencing input: blood. All receptors derive from a woman between 18 and 29 years old with Graves' hyperthyroidism.

This clonotype was detected many times. The chain links TRBV12-3 or TRBV12-4 to TRBJ2-1; D unresolved. CDR3 length: 15 amino acids. V gave up 5 bases and J gave up 0 bases, with 11 bases separating them. CDR3 protein: CASSRSVSSYNEQFF. The CDR3, as DNA: TGTGCCAGCAGTAGATCGGTGAGCTCCTACAATGAGCAGTTCTTC.

The gene calls are TRBV7-6 and TRBJ2-7; TRBD1 matches at 7 bases. Germline V gene data show CDR1 as SGHVS and CDR2 as FNYEAQ. V lost 5 bases and J lost 6; bases outside the gene matches: 7. The CDR3 has 13 residues. Written as DNA, the CDR3 is TGTGCCAGCAGCCTCAGACAGGGCGTCGAGCAGTACTTC. It yields the protein CASSLRQGVEQYF. Using reference TRBV7-6 and TRBJ2-7 for the parts outside the CDR3, the full variable domain is GAGVSQSPRYKVTKRGQDVALRCDPISGHVSLYWYRQALGQGPEFLTYFNYEAQQDKSGLPNDRFSAERPEGSISTLTIQRTEQRDSAMYRCASSLRQGVEQYFGPGTRLTVT.

Ten or more counts support this clonotype. The chain combines TRBV9 with TRBJ2-3, with 10 bases fitting TRBD2. The CDR3 runs to 16 residues. J gave up 7 bases and V 0 bases, and 8 bases lay outside the gene matches. Per the germline V gene, CDR1 is SGDLS and CDR2 is YYNGEE. CDR3 nucleotides: TGTGCCAGCAGCGTAGGGGCTAGCGGGAGTTTTAATACGCAGTATTTT. Protein product: CASSVGASGSFNTQYF.

The table lists this clonotype with a few counts. The chain combines TRBV19 with TRBJ2-1, with 9 nucleotides matching TRBD1. J was trimmed by 1 base and V by 0 bases; bases with no gene match: 10. The germline V gene encodes CDR1 LNHDA and CDR2 SQIVND (reference sequence). This CDR3 contains 19 residues. This chain's CDR3 is CASSIDLRDRAISYNEQFF. As DNA, the CDR3 is TGTGCCAGTAGTATAGATTTAAGGGACAGGGCAATATCCTACAATGAGCAGTTCTTC.

This clonotype has just a few counts. The chain uses TRBV7-2 and TRBJ2-3, with a tentative D call TRBD1 (5 bases). The length of the CDR3 is 14 residues. Trimming stripped 7 bases from V and 4 bases from J, with 15 bases between. Germline CDR1 reads SGHTA; CDR2 reads FQGNSA. CDR3 sequence: CASNPDQGADTQYF. CDR3 DNA: TGTGCCAGCAACCCTGACCAGGGTGCAGATACGCAGTATTTT.

This clonotype has more than one count but fewer than ten. V gene TRBV7-2 combines with J gene TRBJ1-5; TRBD1 matches at 8 bases. There are 17 residues in the CDR3. Trimming took 5 bases from V and 7 from J; bases not matched to a gene: 16. Looked up from germline, CDR1 is SGHTA and CDR2 is FQGNSA. The CDR3 nucleotides are TGTGCCAGCAGCCGGTCCCCGATTCAGGGGGCGCGGCAGCCCCAGCATTTT. It translates to CASSRSPIQGARQPQHF.

The sample holds many counts of this clonotype. This chain connects TRBV12-3 or TRBV12-4 to TRBJ2-7; 7 bases match TRBD1. This CDR3 contains 14 residues. V shed 2 bases and J 2 bases; nucleotides not matched to a gene: 3. CDR3 bases: TGTGCCAGCAGTTTAAGACAGGGTGCCTACGAGCAGTACTTC. Protein product: CASSLRQGAYEQYF.

This clonotype was seen at least ten times. The chain employs TRBV10-3 and TRBJ2-2; D not resolved. The CDR3 sequence is 16 residues long. V lost 6 bases and J lost 0, with 14 bases in between. CDR1 is ENHRY, CDR2 SYGVKD, per germline. The CDR3 DNA is TGTGCCATCAGCGACCCGACATACGCGAACACCGGGGAGCTGTTTTTT. It encodes CAISDPTYANTGELFF.

This clonotype was seen repeatedly, ten times or more. The V gene is TRBV5-5, the J gene TRBJ2-7, with 9 bases aligning to TRBD2. V lost 0 bases and J lost 4; bases outside the gene matches: 5. CDR1 and CDR2 from the germline V gene are SGHKS and YYEKEE (reference sequence). CDR3 length: 15 amino acids. CDR3 sequence (DNA): TGTGCCAGCAGCTTGGTAGCGGGAGAACAGTACGAGCAGTACTTC. Translated, it gives CASSLVAGEQYEQYF.

Notes on this clonotype: A much larger clone differs by one base, so this may be a read error. The chain is built from TRBV10-2 and TRBJ2-1; D perhaps matches TRBD1 (6 bases). The CDR3 runs 14 residues. Germline V gene sequence: CDR1 WSHSY, CDR2 SAAADI. CDR3 region: CTSSPTGNHNEQFF. The CDR3 region has the DNA TGCACCAGCAGTCCCACAGGGAATCACAATGAGCAGTTCTTC.

This clonotype has ten or more counts. The chain combines TRBV4-1 with TRBJ2-3; 14 positions match TRBD2. The germline gives CDR1 MGHRA, CDR2 YSYEKL. V shed 4 bases and J 3 bases; nucleotides not matched to a gene: 12. The CDR3 sequence is 19 residues long. CDR3 DNA sequence: TGCGCCAGCAGCCTACTCCCCTCCGGGACTAGCGGGAGTACAGATACGCAGTATTTT. Amino acids: CASSLLPSGTSGSTDTQYF.

This clonotype was picked up many times. The V and J genes are TRBV27 and TRBJ1-5; unclear D gene. The CDR3 contains 16 residues. Germline CDR1 MNHEY, CDR2 SMNVEV (reference sequence). V was pared by 4 bases and J by 5 bases, with 18 bases between. The CDR3 region has the DNA TGTGCCAGCAGTTCTCTCCCGGTCGGAAACGATCAGCCCCAGCATTTT. This sequence encodes CASSSLPVGNDQPQHF.

Ten or more counts support this clonotype. This CDR3 reads CASSIGTGGRLPSTDTQYF. CDR3 DNA sequence: TGTGCCAGTAGTATCGGAACTGGCGGGAGGTTACCGAGCACAGATACGCAGTATTTT. The chain is built from TRBV19 and TRBJ2-3, with 8 bases identical to TRBD2. The germline V gene encodes CDR1 LNHDA and CDR2 SQIVND (reference sequence). The CDR3 extends over 19 amino acids. Trimming at V came to 3 bases and at J to 0 bases, leaving 14 bases not matched to a gene.

This clonotype was observed a handful of times. Given the absence of the conserved phenylalanine or tryptophan at the CDR3 end, a read error is likely. This rearrangement joins TRBV3-1 to TRBJ2-7; TRBD2 matches at 15 bases. The trim removed 4 bases at V and 4 bases at J, leaving 5 bases unmatched. CDR3 length: 16 amino acids. The germline V gene encodes CDR1 LGHDT and CDR2 YNNKEL (reference sequence). The CDR3 here is CASSRAGTSGRYEQYL. The CDR3 DNA follows: TGTGCCAGCAGCCGAGCCGGGACTAGCGGGAGGTACGAGCAGTACCTC.

This clonotype occurred many times. The chain joins TRBV12-3 or TRBV12-4 to TRBJ2-3; TRBD2 agrees at 9 bases. There are 15 residues in the CDR3. V was clipped by 6 bases and J by 2 bases; unmatched bases: 6. The CDR3 protein is CASRIAGVTTDTQYF. For the CDR3, the DNA is TGTGCCAGCAGGATAGCGGGAGTTACCACAGATACGCAGTATTTT.

The CDR3 spells CASSQLQSSGNTIYF. The CDR3 DNA is TGCGCCAGCAGCCAACTGCAGAGCTCTGGAAACACCATATATTTT. The chain links TRBV4-1 to TRBJ1-3, with D uncertain. CDR1 is MGHRA and CDR2 is YSYEKL in the germline V gene. The CDR3 loop spans 15 amino acids. Trimming stripped 2 bases from V and 0 bases from J, with 8 bases between.

This clonotype was recorded many times. The V gene is TRBV11-2, the J gene TRBJ2-3, with a possible D match to TRBD1 (6 bases). Germline V gene data show CDR1 as SGHAT and CDR2 as FQNNGV. The CDR3 is made up of 15 amino acids. V was pared by 2 bases and J by 5 bases, with 14 bases between. The CDR3 nucleotides are TGTGCCAGCAGCTTACGTTGGGGGCAGGGAGATACGCAGTATTTT. The encoded protein is CASSLRWGQGDTQYF.

This clonotype has a count of ten or more. The chain combines TRBV27 with TRBJ2-2; D possibly matches TRBD1 or TRBD2 (5 bases each). The CDR3 has 16 amino acids. Trimming cost V 2 bases and J 4 bases, with 14 bases left between them. Germline V gene data show CDR1 as MNHEY and CDR2 as SMNVEV (reference sequence). The CDR3 nucleotides are TGTGCCAGCAGTTTAGCCGGGACGTGGGCCACCGGGGAGCTGTTTTTT. Protein sequence: CASSLAGTWATGELFF.

This clonotype came up many times. The chain employs TRBV6-5 and TRBJ2-7; 11 nucleotides match TRBD2. The CDR3 totals 17 residues. Trimming cost V 2 bases and J 7 bases; bases outside gene matches: 13. In germline, CDR1 is MNHEY, CDR2 SVGAGI. This chain's CDR3 is CASSYQKHIAGGQEQYF. The CDR3 bases are TGTGCCAGCAGTTACCAAAAACACATAGCGGGAGGGCAGGAGCAGTACTTC.

The rearrangement uses TRBV6-1 and TRBJ1-1, with D possibly TRBD1 on 5 matching bases. Trimming took 1 base from V and 10 from J, leaving 10 bases between them. The CDR3 extends over 12 amino acids. CDR1 and CDR2 from the germline V gene are MNHNS and SASEGT. DNA for the CDR3: TGTGCCAGCAGTGAAGGGGGGTCAGCAGCTTTCTTT. It yields the protein CASSEGGSAAFF.

This clonotype was detected a few times. The chain has TRBV19 and TRBJ2-2; D gene ambiguous. The CDR3 consists of 14 residues. Germline-derived CDR1 and CDR2 are LNHDA and SQIVND (reference sequence). The ends were cut back, 10 bases at V and 0 bases at J, with 12 bases in the middle. DNA for the CDR3: TGTGCCACCCCAAGGGATACGAACACCGGGGAGCTGTTTTTT. Encoded protein: CATPRDTNTGELFF.

The V and J genes are TRBV6-2 or TRBV6-3 and TRBJ2-1; 9 nucleotides line up with TRBD2. V lost 2 bases to trimming and J lost 0 bases; unmatched junction nucleotides: 14. Germline assignment: CDR1 MNHEY and CDR2 SVGEGT. The CDR3 extends over 20 amino acids. CDR3 sequence reads: CASSYPRLAGTLGSYNEQFF. The CDR3 DNA is TGTGCCAGCAGTTACCCGCGGCTAGCGGGGACTCTAGGCTCCTACAATGAGCAGTTCTTC.

Comments on this clonotype: A single base separates this from a much larger clone, so it may be a read error. The chain couples TRBV27 to TRBJ2-2, with D perhaps matching TRBD1 (6 bases). This CDR3 is built from 15 residues. In germline, CDR1 is MNHEY, CDR2 SMNVEV (reference sequence). The ends were cut back, 5 bases at V and 4 bases at J, with 14 bases in the middle. CDR3 sequence (DNA): TGTGCCAGCAGTGACCACAGGGTCGCCACCGGGGAGCTGTTTTTT. It translates to CASSDHRVATGELFF.

This clonotype has a count of ten or more. The CDR3, as DNA: TGCAGCGTTGGGAGAATGAACACTGAAGCTTTCTTT. Amino acid sequence: CSVGRMNTEAFF. This chain connects TRBV29-1 to TRBJ1-1; no definite D call. Trimming took off 4 bases at V and 0 bases at J, with 6 bases between the two ends. There are 12 residues in the CDR3. Looked up from germline, CDR1 is SQVTM and CDR2 is ANQGSEA.

The chain links TRBV7-2 to TRBJ2-1; D is undetermined. V was clipped by 5 bases and J by 0 bases, with 11 bases between them. This CDR3 comprises 15 residues. The germline V gene encodes CDR1 SGHTA and CDR2 FQGNSA. The CDR3 loop reads CASSLTLSSYNEQFF. DNA of the CDR3: TGTGCCAGCAGCCTGACTTTGAGCTCCTACAATGAGCAGTTCTTC.

This clonotype was observed a few times. The chain employs TRBV29-1 and TRBJ1-1; TRBD1 might be the D (5 bases). Germline CDR1 reads SQVTM; CDR2 reads ANQGSEA. Trimming took off 7 bases at V and 2 bases at J, with 11 bases between the two ends. This CDR3 has 12 amino acids. The CDR3 DNA follows: TGCAGCGCAGGGAGGGAAAACACTGAAGCTTTCTTT. This gives the protein CSAGRENTEAFF. Full variable domain (missing parts from reference TRBV29-1 and TRBJ1-1): SAVISQKPSRDICQRGTSLTIQCQVDSQVTMMFWYRQQPGQSLTLIATANQGSEATYESGFVIDKFPISRPNLTFSTLTVSNMSPEDSSIYLCSAGRENTEAFFGQGTRLTVV.

This clonotype was seen a handful of times. V and J are TRBV12-3 or TRBV12-4 and TRBJ2-1; tentatively, D is TRBD1 or TRBD2 (10 bases each). V dropped 6 bases and J dropped 2 bases, with 17 bases sitting between them. This CDR3 comprises 16 residues. The CDR3 spells CASRLAGTGAYNEQFF. CDR3 in DNA: TGTGCCAGCAGACTAGCGGGGACAGGGGCCTACAATGAGCAGTTCTTC.

In this sample, this clonotype turned up many times. The chain combines TRBV6-5 with TRBJ2-7, with unresolved D. CDR1 and CDR2 (germline): MNHEY, SVGAGI. With 3 bases removed from V and 2 bases from J, the gap between germline ends came to 11 bases. The CDR3 consists of 14 residues. CDR3 region: CASSYGRGTYEQYF. In DNA form, the CDR3 reads TGTGCCAGCAGTTATGGCCGCGGAACCTACGAGCAGTACTTC.

The table lists this clonotype with many counts. V is TRBV12-3 or TRBV12-4 and J is TRBJ1-1; no firm D call. Trimming took off 3 bases at V and 5 bases at J, with 13 bases between the two ends. CDR3 length: 14 amino acids. CDR3 coding DNA: TGTGCCAGCAGTTTCGACACTCTACGGACTGAAGCTTTCTTT. It is translated as CASSFDTLRTEAFF.

This clonotype was observed a single time. CDR3 amino acids: CASSEDWGETQYF. The CDR3 DNA follows: TGTGCCAGCAGTGAAGATTGGGGGGAGACCCAGTACTTC. The chain links TRBV25-1 to TRBJ2-5, with D perhaps assigned TRBD1 or TRBD2 (5 bases each). Germline values: CDR1 MGHDK, CDR2 SYGVNS. V was shortened by 2 bases and J by 5 bases, with 9 bases between the two germline ends. This CDR3 contains 13 residues.